This T cell receptor beta chain was identified in a study of T cells after yellow fever vaccination. This clonotype was seen more than once but under ten times. CDR1 and CDR2 (germline): SEHNR, FQNEAQ (reference sequence). V was pared by 5 bases and J by 5 bases, with 9 bases of the junction left unmatched. CDR3 length: 15 residues. TCRdb re-analysed the 5' RACE reads in MiXCR, keeping a single row per CDR3 protein. The repertoire holds some 550,000 distinct CDR3 sequences, roughly 21% seen once, with around 15% in the top ten. Sequences were derived from PBMCs, sampled 15 days after the yellow fever booster vaccination. The rearrangement links TRBV7-9 to TRBJ2-3; 8 nucleotides align to TRBD1. The TCR sequence derives from a man aged 25-45 years who received the YFV17D yellow fever vaccine. The CDR3 sequence: CASSPQGGWRDTQYF. DNA of the CDR3: TGTGCCAGCAGCCCACAGGGGGGTTGGAGAGATACGCAGTATTTT. The whole variable domain, remainder taken from reference TRBV7-9 and TRBJ2-3, is DTGVSQNPRHKITKRGQNVTFRCDPISEHNRLYWYRQTLGQGPEFLTYFQNEAQLEKSRLLSDRFSAERPKGSFSTLEIQRTEQGDSAMYLCASSPQGGWRDTQYFGPGTRLTVL.